The T cell receptor (beta chain) described here comes from a study of shared clonotypes between healthy human individuals. Findings and limits, study-wide: It was only blood that was sampled, and tissue repertoires likely differ.

The CDR3 totals 16 residues. The V gene's germline CDR1 is SGHAT and CDR2 FQNNGV. Deletions cut 4 bases from V and 8 bases from J, with 18 bases between. Comment on this clone: Its antigen is undetermined.

Terminally differentiated effector memory CD45RA+ cells were left out of the naive CD8 fraction, which was CD45RO-negative and positively selected for CCR7. Deep-level running was used for the assay. Each subset's genomic DNA was shared equally among a number of immunoSEQ plates. Profiling relied on immunoSEQ multiplex PCR, and the TCRdb table lists in-frame clones only, not all of them. The sample includes over 2 million clones, approximately 94% of them seen just once. V and J are TRBV11-2 and TRBJ1-6; D gene uncertain. This TCR derives from a man younger than 35 in good health. Sequences were obtained from naive CD8+ T cells sorted from blood. CDR3 in DNA: TGTGCCAGCAGCTACCCCTTAAGGCTTTTGGATTCACCCCTCCACTTT. This codes for CASSYPLRLLDSPLHF.